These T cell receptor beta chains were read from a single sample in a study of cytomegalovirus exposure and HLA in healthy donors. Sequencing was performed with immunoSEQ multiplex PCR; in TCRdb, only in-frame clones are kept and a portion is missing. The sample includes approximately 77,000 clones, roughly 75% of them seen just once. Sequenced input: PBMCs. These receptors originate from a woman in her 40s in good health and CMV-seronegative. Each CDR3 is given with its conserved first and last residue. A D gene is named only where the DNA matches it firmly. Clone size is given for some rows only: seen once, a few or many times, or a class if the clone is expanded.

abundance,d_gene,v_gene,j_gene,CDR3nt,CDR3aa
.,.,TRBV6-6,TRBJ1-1,TGTGCCAGCAGTGGGGGACTTTTGGATGAAGCTTTCTTT,CASSGGLLDEAFF
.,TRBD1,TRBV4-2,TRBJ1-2,TGTGCCAGCAGCCATAGCCCCGGGACAGGGGGGCCAATACGGGGATTGGGCTATGGCTACACCTTC,CASSHSPGTGGPIRGLGYGYTF
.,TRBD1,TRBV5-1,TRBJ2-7,TGCGCCAGCAGCAACGGACAGGCGGCTCGGGAGCAGTACTTC,CASSNGQAAREQYF
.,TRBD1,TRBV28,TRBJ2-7,TGTGCCAGCAGTTTATTGGCGGACAGGCCCTACGAGCAGTACTTC,CASSLLADRPYEQYF
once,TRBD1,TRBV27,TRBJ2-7,TGTGCCAGCAGAACCCGGGACAGGTTCTACGAGCAGTACTTC,CASRTRDRFYEQYF
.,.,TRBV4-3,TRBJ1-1,TGCGCCAGCAGCCAAGATTCGGGGTTCCCTGAAGCTTTCTTT,CASSQDSGFPEAFF
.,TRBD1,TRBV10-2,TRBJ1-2,TGCGCCAGCAGCGGGACAGAGGGCTATGGCTACACCTTC,CASSGTEGYGYTF
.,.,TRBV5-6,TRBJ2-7,TGTGCCAGCAGCTGGGGGGACAGTAAAGCCTACGAGCAGTACTTC,CASSWGDSKAYEQYF
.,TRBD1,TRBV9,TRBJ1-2,TGTGCCAGCAGCCTCACGGGGCAGGGGGACCTTTATGGCTACACCTTC,CASSLTGQGDLYGYTF
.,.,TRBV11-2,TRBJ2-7,TGTGCCAGCAGCTTAGATCTAGGGGGAGAGCAGTACTTC,CASSLDLGGEQYF
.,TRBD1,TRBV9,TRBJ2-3,TGTGCCAGCCGGGACAGGGCAACAGATACGCAGTATTTT,CASRDRATDTQYF
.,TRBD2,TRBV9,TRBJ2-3,TGTGCCAGCAGCTCCCCACTAGCGGGGATCACAGATACGCAGTATTTT,CASSSPLAGITDTQYF
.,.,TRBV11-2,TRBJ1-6,TGTGCCAGCAGCTTAGAGATCTCACTCTTATCTTCACCCCTCCACTTT,CASSLEISLLSSPLHF
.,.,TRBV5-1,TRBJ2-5,TGCGCCAGCAGCCCTAGGACAGACCAAGAGACCCAGTACTTC,CASSPRTDQETQYF
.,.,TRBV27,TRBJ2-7,TGTGCCAGCAGTTTATTGGCGGGGCCCTCCTACGAGCAGTACTTC,CASSLLAGPSYEQYF
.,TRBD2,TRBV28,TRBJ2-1,TGTGCCAGCAGTTTCCTAATAGCGGGAGGGTACAATGAGCAGTTCTTC,CASSFLIAGGYNEQFF
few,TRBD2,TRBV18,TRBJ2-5,TGTGCCAGCTCGCCGATCCGGACTAGCGGTAACGGAGAGACCCAGTACTTC,CASSPIRTSGNGETQYF
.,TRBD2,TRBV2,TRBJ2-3,TGTGCCAGCAGTGAAATAACTAGCGGGAGCACAGATACGCAGTATTTT,CASSEITSGSTDTQYF
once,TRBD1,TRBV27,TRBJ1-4,TGTGCCAGCAGTTCCCAAAGGACAGGGAATGAAAAACTGTTTTTT,CASSSQRTGNEKLFF
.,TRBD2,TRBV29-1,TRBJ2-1,TGCAGCGTTGTAACTTTCGGACTAGTGCGGCTAGCCGCTGAGCAGTTCTTC,CSVVTFGLVRLAAEQFF
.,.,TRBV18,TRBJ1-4,TGTGCCAGCTCGGGAAACTCTTGGAGGGCAACTAATGAAAAACTGTTTTTT,CASSGNSWRATNEKLFF
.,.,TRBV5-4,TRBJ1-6,TGTGCCAGCAGCCCCCTCCCGGGGGGTGGTTCACCCCTCCACTTT,CASSPLPGGGSPLHF
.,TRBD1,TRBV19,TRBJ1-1,TGTGCCAGTAGTCCGGGACAGGGGGCGCCGGCTTTCTTT,CASSPGQGAPAFF
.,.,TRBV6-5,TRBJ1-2,TGTGCCAGCATACCCCAGGTGGGGGCACGTGGCTACACCTTC,CASIPQVGARGYTF
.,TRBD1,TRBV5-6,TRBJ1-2,TGTGCCAGCAGCCCCGGGACAGGGCCATATGGCTACACCTTC,CASSPGTGPYGYTF
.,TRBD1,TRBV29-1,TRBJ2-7,TGCAGCGTCGGGACAGCTTACGAGCAGTACTTC,CSVGTAYEQYF
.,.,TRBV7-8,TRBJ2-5,TGTGCCAGCAGCTTAGGGACTTACCAAGAGACCCAGTACTTC,CASSLGTYQETQYF
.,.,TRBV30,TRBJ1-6,TGTGCCTGGAGTGACAGGGCCTCACCCCTCCACTTT,CAWSDRASPLHF
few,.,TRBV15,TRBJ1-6,TGTGCCACCAGCAGACCAGCGGGGCCTGGCTATAATTCACCCCTCCACTTT,CATSRPAGPGYNSPLHF
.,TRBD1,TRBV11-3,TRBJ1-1,TGTGCCAGCAGACAGGGGTCTGGTTACACTGAAGCTTTCTTT,CASRQGSGYTEAFF
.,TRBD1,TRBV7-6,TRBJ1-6,TGTGCCAGCAGCTCCGGACAGGGGTATTCACCCCTCCACTTT,CASSSGQGYSPLHF
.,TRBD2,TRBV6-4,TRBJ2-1,TGTGCCAGCAGCCGACTAGCGAGCGATGAGCAGTTCTTC,CASSRLASDEQFF
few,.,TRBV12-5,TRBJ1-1,TGTGCTAGTGGTTTGGCCCAAGGGGTTGGAACTGAAGCTTTCTTT,CASGLAQGVGTEAFF
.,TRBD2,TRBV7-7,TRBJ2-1,TGTGCCAGCAGTCTAGCGGGAGGGCCCTACAATGAGCAGTTCTTC,CASSLAGGPYNEQFF
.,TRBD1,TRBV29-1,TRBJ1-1,TGCAGCGTTGAAAACCCCAGACAGGGCGGTTTCACGAACACTGAAGCTTTCTTT,CSVENPRQGGFTNTEAFF
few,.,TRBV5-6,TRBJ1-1,TGTGCCAGCAGCTTGGTGGGACACACGAACACTGAAGCTTTCTTT,CASSLVGHTNTEAFF